Listed here is a single T cell receptor (beta chain). The antigen is undetermined. The data derive from a study of long-term antiretroviral therapy in people with HIV. General study findings and limits: The study collected no data on ART adherence, viral resistance or therapy changes. HIV repertoire CDR3 lengths ranged less widely than those of controls.

Researchers report immunoSEQ v3.0 was run at survey level. Sequencing was performed with immunoSEQ multiplex PCR; in TCRdb, only in-frame clones are kept and a portion is missing. This sample has 17,000 or so clones, with 60% to 85% found just once. The CDR3 has 13 amino acids. The V end lost 5 bases, the J end lost 5 bases, and 12 bases lay between the germline ends. Germline assignment: CDR1 MDHEN and CDR2 SYDVKM. Sequences were derived from unsorted PBMCs, sampled less than 2.2 years before starting antiretroviral therapy. This rearrangement joins TRBV28 to TRBJ2-5; unclear D gene. The sequence was collected from a man aged 30 to 39 with HIV. The CDR3 here is CASSVSPVETQYF. The CDR3 nucleotides read TGTGCCAGCAGTGTCTCCCCTGTGGAGACCCAGTACTTC.